This T cell receptor beta chain was found in a study of shared clonotypes between healthy human individuals. Study outcomes and limitations: A few donors showed sharing of around 5% of naive CD4 clonotypes.

Splitting the CD4+ cells yielded a CD45RA+ naive subset and a CD45RA-negative memory subset. This clone has only a few counts. Antigen unknown. Profiled with immunoSEQ multiplex PCR; TCRdb holds only in-frame clones, not every one. The repertoire includes around 1.1 million clones, about 84% of them detected once, and 0.6% to 0.7% sits in the top ten. Looked up from germline, CDR1 is GTSNPN and CDR2 is SVGIG (reference sequence). CDR3 length equals 17 residues. Trimming took 4 bases from V and 0 from J, leaving 21 bases between them. This rearrangement joins TRBV30 to TRBJ1-2; a weak D match, TRBD1 (6 bases). Sequencing used memory CD4+ T cells from PBMCs. Subset in this sample: CD45RA-negative fraction. This sequence was found in a man younger than 35 in good health. Some clones in this sample may be carry-over from other donors' samples. The CDR3 DNA sequence: TGTGCCTGGAATAAACCCACTTCAAGACAGGCTAACTATGGCTACACCTTC. Protein sequence: CAWNKPTSRQANYGYTF.